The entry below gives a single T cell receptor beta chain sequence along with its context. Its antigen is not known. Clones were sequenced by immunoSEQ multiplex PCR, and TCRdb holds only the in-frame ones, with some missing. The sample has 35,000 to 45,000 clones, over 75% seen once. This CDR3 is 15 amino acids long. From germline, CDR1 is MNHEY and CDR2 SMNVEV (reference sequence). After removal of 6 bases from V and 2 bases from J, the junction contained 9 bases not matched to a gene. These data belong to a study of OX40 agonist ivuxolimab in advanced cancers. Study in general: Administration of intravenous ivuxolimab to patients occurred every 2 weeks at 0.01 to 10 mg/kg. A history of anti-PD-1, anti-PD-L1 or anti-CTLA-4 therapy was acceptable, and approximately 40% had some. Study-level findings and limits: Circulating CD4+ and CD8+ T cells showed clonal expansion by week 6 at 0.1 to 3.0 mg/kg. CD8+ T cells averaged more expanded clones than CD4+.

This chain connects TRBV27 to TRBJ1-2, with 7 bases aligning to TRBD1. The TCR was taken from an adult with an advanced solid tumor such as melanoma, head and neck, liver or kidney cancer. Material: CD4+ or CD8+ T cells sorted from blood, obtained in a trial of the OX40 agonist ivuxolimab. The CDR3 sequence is CASSPDREKNYGYTF. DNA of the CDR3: TGTGCCAGCAGCCCTGACAGGGAAAAAAACTATGGCTACACCTTC.